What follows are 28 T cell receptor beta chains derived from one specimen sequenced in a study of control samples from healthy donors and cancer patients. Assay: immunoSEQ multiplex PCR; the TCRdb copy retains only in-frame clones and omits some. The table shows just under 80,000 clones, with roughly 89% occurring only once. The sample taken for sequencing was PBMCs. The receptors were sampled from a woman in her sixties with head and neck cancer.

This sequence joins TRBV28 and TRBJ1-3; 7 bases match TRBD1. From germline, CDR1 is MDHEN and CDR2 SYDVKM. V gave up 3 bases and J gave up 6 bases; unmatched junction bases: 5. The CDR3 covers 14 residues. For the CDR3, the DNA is TGTGCCAGCAGTTTGCGACAGGGTAAAAACACCATATATTTT. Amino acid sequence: CASSLRQGKNTIYF. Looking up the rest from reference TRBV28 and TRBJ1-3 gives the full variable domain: DVKVTQSSRYLVKRTGEKVFLECVQDMDHENMFWYRQDPGLGLRLIYFSYDVKMKEKGDIPEGYSVSREKKERFSLILESASTNQTSMYLCASSLRQGKNTIYFGEGSWLTVV.

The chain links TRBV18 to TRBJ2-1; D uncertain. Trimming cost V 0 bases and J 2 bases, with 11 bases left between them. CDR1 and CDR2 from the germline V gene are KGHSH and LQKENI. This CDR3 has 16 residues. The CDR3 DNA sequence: TGTGCCAGCTCACCACCGGACCCCAACCCCTACAATGAGCAGTTCTTC. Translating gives CASSPPDPNPYNEQFF.

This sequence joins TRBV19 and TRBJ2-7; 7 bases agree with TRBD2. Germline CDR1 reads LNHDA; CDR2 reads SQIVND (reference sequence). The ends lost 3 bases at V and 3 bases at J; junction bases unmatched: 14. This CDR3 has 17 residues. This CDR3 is CASSISMWGLADYEQYF. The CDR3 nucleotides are TGTGCCAGTAGTATTTCTATGTGGGGTCTAGCGGACTACGAGCAGTACTTC.

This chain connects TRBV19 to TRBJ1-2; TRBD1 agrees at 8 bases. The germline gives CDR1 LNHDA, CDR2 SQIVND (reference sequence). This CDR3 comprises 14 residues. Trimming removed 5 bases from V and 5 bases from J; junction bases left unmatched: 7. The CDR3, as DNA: TGTGCCAGTAGTCCCCGGGACAGGCTGTATGGCTACACCTTC. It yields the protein CASSPRDRLYGYTF.

Here the CDR3 reads CASSRTSGSWSTDTQYF. The CDR3 region has the DNA TGTGCCAGCAGCCGCACTAGCGGGAGTTGGAGCACAGATACGCAGTATTTT. The chain combines TRBV7-2 with TRBJ2-3, with 11 bases lining up with TRBD2. V trimming: 5 bases; J trimming: 0 bases; junction bases outside the gene matches: 7. The CDR3 spans 17 residues. Germline loops: CDR1 SGHTA, CDR2 FQGNSA.

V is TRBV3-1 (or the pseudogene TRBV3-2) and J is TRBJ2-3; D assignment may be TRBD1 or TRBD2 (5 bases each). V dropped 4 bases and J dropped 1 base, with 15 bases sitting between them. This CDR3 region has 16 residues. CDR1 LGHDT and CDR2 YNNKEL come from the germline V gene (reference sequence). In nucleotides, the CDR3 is TGTGCCAGCAGCCGGGGGAGCCCCGGGGGCACAGATACGCAGTATTTT. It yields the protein CASSRGSPGGTDTQYF.

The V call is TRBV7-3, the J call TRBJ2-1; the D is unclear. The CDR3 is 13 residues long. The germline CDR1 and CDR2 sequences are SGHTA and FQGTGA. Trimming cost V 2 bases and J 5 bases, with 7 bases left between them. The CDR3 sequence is CASSLDWNNEQFF. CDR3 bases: TGTGCCAGCAGCTTAGACTGGAACAATGAGCAGTTCTTC.

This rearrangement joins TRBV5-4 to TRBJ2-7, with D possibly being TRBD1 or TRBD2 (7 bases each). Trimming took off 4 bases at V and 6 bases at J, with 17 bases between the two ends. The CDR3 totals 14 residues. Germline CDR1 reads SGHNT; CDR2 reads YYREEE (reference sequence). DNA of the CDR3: TGTGCCAGCAGCCCTCGAGGGGGCGGGAGCGAGCAGTACTTC. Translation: CASSPRGGGSEQYF.

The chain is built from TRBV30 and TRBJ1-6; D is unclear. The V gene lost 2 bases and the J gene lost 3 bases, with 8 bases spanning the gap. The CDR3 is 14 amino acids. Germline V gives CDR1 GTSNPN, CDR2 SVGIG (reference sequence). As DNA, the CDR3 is TGTGCCTGGAGTAGAGGAGGCTATAATTCACCCCTCCACTTT. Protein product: CAWSRGGYNSPLHF.

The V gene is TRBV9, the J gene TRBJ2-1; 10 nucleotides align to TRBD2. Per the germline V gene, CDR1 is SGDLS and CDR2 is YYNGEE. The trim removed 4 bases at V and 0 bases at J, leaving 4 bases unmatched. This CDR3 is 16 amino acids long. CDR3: CASSTPSGSSYNEQFF. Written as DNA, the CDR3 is TGTGCCAGCAGCACCCCTAGCGGGAGCTCCTACAATGAGCAGTTCTTC.

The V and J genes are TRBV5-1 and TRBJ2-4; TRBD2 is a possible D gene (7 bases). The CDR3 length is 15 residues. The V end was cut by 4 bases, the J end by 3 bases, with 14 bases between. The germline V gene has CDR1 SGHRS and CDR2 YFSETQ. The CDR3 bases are TGCGCCAGCAGCGCGGGGGACATCCTCAAAAACATTCAGTACTTC. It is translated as CASSAGDILKNIQYF.

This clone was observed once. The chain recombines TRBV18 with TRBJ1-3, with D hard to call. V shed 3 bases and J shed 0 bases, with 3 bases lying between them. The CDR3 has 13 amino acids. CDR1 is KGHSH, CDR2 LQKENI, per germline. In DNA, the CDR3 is TGTGCCAGCTCACCGACCTCTGGAAACACCATATATTTT. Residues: CASSPTSGNTIYF.

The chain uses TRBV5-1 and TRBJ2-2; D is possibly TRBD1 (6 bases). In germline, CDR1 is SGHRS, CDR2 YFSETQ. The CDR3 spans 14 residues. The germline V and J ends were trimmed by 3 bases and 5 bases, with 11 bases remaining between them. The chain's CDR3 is CASSSGTPTGELFF. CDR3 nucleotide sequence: TGCGCCAGCAGCTCAGGGACACCGACCGGGGAGCTGTTTTTT.

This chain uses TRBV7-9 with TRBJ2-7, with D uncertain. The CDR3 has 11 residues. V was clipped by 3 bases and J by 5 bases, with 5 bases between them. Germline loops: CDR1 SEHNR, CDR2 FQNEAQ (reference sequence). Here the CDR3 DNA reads TGTGCCAGCAGCTTTTTCAACGAGCAGTACTTC. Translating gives CASSFFNEQYF.

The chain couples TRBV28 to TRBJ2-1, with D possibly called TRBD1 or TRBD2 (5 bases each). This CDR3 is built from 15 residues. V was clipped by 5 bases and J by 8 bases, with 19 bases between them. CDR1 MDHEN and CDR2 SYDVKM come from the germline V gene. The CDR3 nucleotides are TGTGCCAGCAGTCCGGGACGGTCCTCACGGGATGAGCAGTTCTTC. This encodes CASSPGRSSRDEQFF. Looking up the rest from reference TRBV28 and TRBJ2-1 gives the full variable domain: DVKVTQSSRYLVKRTGEKVFLECVQDMDHENMFWYRQDPGLGLRLIYFSYDVKMKEKGDIPEGYSVSREKKERFSLILESASTNQTSMYLCASSPGRSSRDEQFFGPGTRLTVL.

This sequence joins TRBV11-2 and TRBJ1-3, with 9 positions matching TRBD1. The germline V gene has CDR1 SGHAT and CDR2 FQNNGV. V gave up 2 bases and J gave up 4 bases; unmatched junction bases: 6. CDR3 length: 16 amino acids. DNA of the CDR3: TGTGCCAGCAGCTTACTACAGGGGGCTTCAGGAAACACCATATATTTT. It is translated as CASSLLQGASGNTIYF.

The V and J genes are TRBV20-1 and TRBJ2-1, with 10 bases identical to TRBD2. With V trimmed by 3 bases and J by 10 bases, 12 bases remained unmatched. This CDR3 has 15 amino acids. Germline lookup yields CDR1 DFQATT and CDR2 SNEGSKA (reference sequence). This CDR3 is CSASLASGGSREQFF. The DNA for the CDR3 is TGCAGTGCTAGTTTGGCTAGCGGGGGCTCACGGGAGCAGTTCTTC.

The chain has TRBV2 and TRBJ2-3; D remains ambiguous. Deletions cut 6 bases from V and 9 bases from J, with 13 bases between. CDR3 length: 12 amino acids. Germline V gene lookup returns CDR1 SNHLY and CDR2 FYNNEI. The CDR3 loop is CASSALGYTQYF. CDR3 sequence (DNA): TGTGCCAGCAGCGCTCTTGGATACACGCAGTATTTT.

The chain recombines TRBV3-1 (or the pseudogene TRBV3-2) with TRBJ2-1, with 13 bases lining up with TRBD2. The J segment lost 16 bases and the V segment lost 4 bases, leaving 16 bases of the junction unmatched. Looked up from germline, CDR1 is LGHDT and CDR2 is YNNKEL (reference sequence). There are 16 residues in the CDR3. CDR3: CASSRQPGTSGIIRFF. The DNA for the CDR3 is TGTGCCAGCAGCCGACAACCCGGGACTAGCGGGATAATCAGATTCTTC.

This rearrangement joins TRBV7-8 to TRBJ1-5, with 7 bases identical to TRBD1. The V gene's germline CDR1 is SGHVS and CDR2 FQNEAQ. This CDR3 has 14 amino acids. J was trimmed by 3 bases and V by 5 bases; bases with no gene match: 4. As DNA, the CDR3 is TGTGCCAGCAGCCCAGGACAGGTCAATCAGCCCCAGCATTTT. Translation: CASSPGQVNQPQHF. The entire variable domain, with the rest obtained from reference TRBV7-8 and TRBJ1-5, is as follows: GAGVSQSPRYKVAKRGQDVALRCDPISGHVSLFWYQQALGQGPEFLTYFQNEAQLDKSGLPSDRFFAERPEGSVSTLKIQRTQQEDSAVYLCASSPGQVNQPQHFGDGTRLSIL.

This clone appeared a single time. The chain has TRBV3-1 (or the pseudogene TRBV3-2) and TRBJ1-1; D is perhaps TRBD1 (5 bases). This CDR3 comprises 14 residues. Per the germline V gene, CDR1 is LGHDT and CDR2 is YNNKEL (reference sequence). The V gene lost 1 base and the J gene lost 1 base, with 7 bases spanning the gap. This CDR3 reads CASSQGDSNTEAFF. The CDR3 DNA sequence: TGTGCCAGCAGCCAAGGGGACTCGAACACTGAAGCTTTCTTT.

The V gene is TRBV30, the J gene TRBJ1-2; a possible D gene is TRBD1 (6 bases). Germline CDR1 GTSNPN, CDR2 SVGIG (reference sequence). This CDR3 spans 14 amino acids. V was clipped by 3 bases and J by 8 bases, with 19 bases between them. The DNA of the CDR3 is TGTGCCTGGAGCGCTGGTATTGGGGGCGAAGGCTACACCTTC. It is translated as CAWSAGIGGEGYTF. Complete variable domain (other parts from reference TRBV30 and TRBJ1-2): SQTIHQWPATLVQPVGSPLSLECTVEGTSNPNLYWYRQAAGRGLQLLFYSVGIGQISSEVPQNLSASRPQDRQFILSSKKLLLSDSGFYLCAWSAGIGGEGYTFGSGTRLTVV.

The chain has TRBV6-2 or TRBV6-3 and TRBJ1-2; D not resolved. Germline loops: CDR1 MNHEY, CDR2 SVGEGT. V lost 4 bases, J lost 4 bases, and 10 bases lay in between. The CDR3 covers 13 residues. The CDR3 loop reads CASSSDLTYGYTF. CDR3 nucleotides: TGTGCCAGCAGTTCCGACCTAACCTATGGCTACACCTTC.

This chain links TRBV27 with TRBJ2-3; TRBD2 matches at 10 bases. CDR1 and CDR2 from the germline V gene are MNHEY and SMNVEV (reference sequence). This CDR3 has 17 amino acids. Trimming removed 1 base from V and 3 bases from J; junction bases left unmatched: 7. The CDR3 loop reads CASSLFASGSTTDTQYF. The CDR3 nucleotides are TGTGCCAGCAGTTTATTTGCTAGCGGGAGCACTACAGATACGCAGTATTTT.

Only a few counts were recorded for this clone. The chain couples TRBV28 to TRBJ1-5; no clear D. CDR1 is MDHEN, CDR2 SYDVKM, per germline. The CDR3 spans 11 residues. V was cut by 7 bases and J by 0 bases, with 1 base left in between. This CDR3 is CASNSNQPQHF. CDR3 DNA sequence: TGTGCCAGCAATAGCAATCAGCCCCAGCATTTT.

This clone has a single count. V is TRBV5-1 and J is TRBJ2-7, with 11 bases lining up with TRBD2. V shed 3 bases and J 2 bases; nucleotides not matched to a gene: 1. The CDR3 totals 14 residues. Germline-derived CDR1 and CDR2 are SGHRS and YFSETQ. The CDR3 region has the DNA TGCGCCAGCAGCTCGACTAGCGGGACCTACGAGCAGTACTTC. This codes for CASSSTSGTYEQYF.

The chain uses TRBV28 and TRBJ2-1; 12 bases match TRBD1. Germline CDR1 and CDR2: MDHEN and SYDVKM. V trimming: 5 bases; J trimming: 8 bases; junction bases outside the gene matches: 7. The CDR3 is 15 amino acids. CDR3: CASSPTGQGADEQFF. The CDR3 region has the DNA TGTGCCAGCAGTCCAACGGGACAGGGGGCCGATGAGCAGTTCTTC.

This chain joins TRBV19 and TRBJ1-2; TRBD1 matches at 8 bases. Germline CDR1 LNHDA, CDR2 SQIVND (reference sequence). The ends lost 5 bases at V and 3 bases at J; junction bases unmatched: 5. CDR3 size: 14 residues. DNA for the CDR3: TGTGCCAGTAGTGTCCAGGGGGCCGACTATGGCTACACCTTC. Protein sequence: CASSVQGADYGYTF.